This T cell receptor beta chain is drawn from a study of CD8 T cells in ankylosing spondylitis. Regarding the study as a whole: For ankylosing spondylitis blood, a TCR beta motif of about eight highly homologous variants appeared characteristic.

This clonotype has just a few counts. What it recognizes is unknown. V lost 8 bases and J lost 5; bases outside the gene matches: 5. The CDR3 has 13 amino acids. CDR1 MDHEN and CDR2 SYDVKM come from the germline V gene. Each CDR3 protein gets one entry after TCRdb re-called the 5' RACE reads with MiXCR. Among about 840,000 distinct CDR3 sequences, 10% to 15% were seen once, and the ten largest hold approximately 0.46%. Source material: blood, either unsorted or a sorted T cell fraction (not recorded which). This sequence was found in a male donor with ankylosing spondylitis. This chain uses TRBV28 with TRBJ2-1; 8 positions agree with TRBD1. The CDR3 sequence: CASCQGAHNEQFF. The CDR3 DNA reads as TGTGCCAGCTGTCAGGGGGCGCACAATGAGCAGTTCTTC.